This TCR beta chain was profiled in a study of blood T cell repertoires in COVID-19. Study-level background: The origin of the acute and convalescent COVID-19 samples was the United States, Italy and Spain.

Cohorts were determined from participant-reported clinical history. Germline CDR1 is SGDLS and CDR2 is YYNGEE. The CDR3 has 16 amino acids. V dropped 2 bases and J dropped 2; count of bases not matched to a gene: 6. The authors' processing: By means of reference gene primer amplification, nucleated cell counts were estimated. TCRdb keeps only in-frame clones here, not all; method: immunoSEQ multiplex PCR. The D gene and trimming were derived from the DNA, and the V and J assignments and clone size from that table. The data show about 210,000 clones, about 81% seen once. This sequence originates from a man aged 40-55 years who had recovered from COVID-19. V gene TRBV9 combines with J gene TRBJ2-3; TRBD2 aligns across 9 bases. Sequencing input: PBMCs or T cells enriched from blood (not recorded which). CDR3 nucleotides: TGTGCCAGCAGCGTCTCCGGGACTAGCTTCACAGATACGCAGTATTTT. It codes for CASSVSGTSFTDTQYF.